The 19 T cell receptor beta chains below come from one sample, sequenced in a study of T cells in Graves' hyperthyroidism and ophthalmopathy. RNA transcripts were the template for amplifying TCR beta CDR3 regions. First-round RT-PCR targeting the TCR CDR3 was performed with the HTBI primer set. TCRdb reprocessed the multiplex PCR reads with MiXCR, giving one entry per CDR3 protein. The sample records under 550,000 distinct CDR3 sequences, approximately 15% being singletons. The source material was blood. All receptors come from a woman aged 18-29 years with Graves' hyperthyroidism.

This clonotype was recorded at least ten times. The chain joins TRBV20-1 to TRBJ1-1, with 10 bases lining up with TRBD1. Per germline, CDR1 DFQATT and CDR2 SNEGSKA (reference sequence). The CDR3 contains 15 residues. The trim removed 6 bases at V and 3 bases at J, leaving 10 bases unmatched. CDR3: CSANDWTGGHTEAFF. The DNA for the CDR3 is TGCAGTGCAAACGACTGGACAGGGGGACACACTGAAGCTTTCTTT.

The gene calls are TRBV11-2 and TRBJ2-7, with D perhaps assigned TRBD1 or TRBD2 (5 bases each). The CDR3 length is 14 residues. Trimming pared 5 bases from V and 4 bases from J, leaving 15 bases between. CDR1 is SGHAT, CDR2 FQNNGV, per germline. The CDR3 here is CASSPEGEGYEQYF. The CDR3 DNA is TGTGCCAGCAGCCCTGAGGGCGAGGGGTACGAGCAGTACTTC.

The V call is TRBV2, the J call TRBJ2-7; TRBD1 aligns across 9 bases. V trimming: 8 bases; J trimming: 7 bases; junction bases outside the gene matches: 9. The CDR3 is made up of 13 amino acids. Germline V lookup: CDR1 SNHLY, CDR2 FYNNEI. CDR3 sequence: CASGGTGLSEQYF. The CDR3 DNA reads TGTGCCAGCGGAGGGACAGGGCTCTCTGAGCAGTACTTC.

This clonotype was detected once. The rearrangement uses TRBV20-1 and TRBJ2-1; 10 nucleotides match TRBD2. Germline lookup yields CDR1 DFQATT and CDR2 SNEGSKA (reference sequence). CDR3 length: 14 residues. J gave up 7 bases and V 1 base, and 4 bases lay outside the gene matches. CDR3 sequence (DNA): TGCAGTGCTAGAGCGGCTAGCGGGAGTAATGAGCAGTTCTTC. It is translated as CSARAASGSNEQFF.

This clonotype was recorded at least ten times. J is TRBJ1-4 and V is TRBV12-3 or TRBV12-4, with TRBD1 as a possible D gene (5 bases). Trimming removed 5 bases from V and 4 bases from J, with 17 bases in between. CDR3 length: 16 amino acids. The CDR3 spells CASSPRGARRNEKLFF. The CDR3 DNA reads TGTGCCAGCAGTCCCCGAGGGGCGAGGCGTAATGAAAAACTGTTTTTT.

This clonotype has a count of ten or more. The chain has TRBV10-3 and TRBJ1-1, with D perhaps matching TRBD1 (5 bases). Trimming took off 3 bases at V and 0 bases at J, with 11 bases between the two ends. Per germline, CDR1 ENHRY and CDR2 SYGVKD. CDR3 length equals 15 residues. This chain's CDR3 is CAISDGVTVNTEAFF. As DNA, the CDR3 is TGTGCCATCAGTGATGGGGTGACAGTGAACACTGAAGCTTTCTTT.

The chain uses TRBV5-4 and TRBJ2-7; D not resolved. Deletions cut 6 bases from V and 2 bases from J, with 12 bases between. The CDR3 contains 13 residues. The germline gives CDR1 SGHNT, CDR2 YYREEE (reference sequence). CDR3 amino acids: CASTSDKTYEQYF. The CDR3 DNA reads as TGTGCCAGCACCTCCGACAAGACCTACGAGCAGTACTTC.

The table lists this clonotype with many counts. The V and J genes are TRBV12-3 or TRBV12-4 and TRBJ2-1; D is undetermined. With 1 base removed from V and 6 bases from J, the gap between germline ends came to 22 bases. The CDR3 contains 18 residues. The CDR3 DNA sequence: TGTGCCAGCAGTTTAGGGACCCGCTCGCTAGTACGGCGCAATGAGCAGTTCTTC. It codes for CASSLGTRSLVRRNEQFF.

The chain carries TRBV4-3 and TRBJ1-6; D is possibly TRBD1 (6 bases). CDR3 length: 16 residues. Germline V lookup: CDR1 LGHNA, CDR2 YSLEER. The ends were cut back, 0 bases at V and 7 bases at J, with 13 bases in the middle. CDR3 in amino acids: CASSQDERGRNSPLHF. The CDR3 nucleotides read TGCGCCAGCAGCCAAGACGAAAGGGGGAGAAATTCACCCCTCCACTTT.

V and J are TRBV15 and TRBJ2-5, with 8 bases lining up with TRBD2. The germline V gene encodes CDR1 LNHNV and CDR2 YYDKDF (reference sequence). The CDR3 is 17 amino acids. V shed 0 bases, J shed 2 bases, and the junction held 8 bases outside the gene matches. CDR3 nucleotides: TGTGCCACCAGCAGAGATCTGACGAGCGGGAGTCAAGAGACCCAGTACTTC. Its translation: CATSRDLTSGSQETQYF.

Many counts were recorded for this clonotype. The chain is built from TRBV6-1 and TRBJ2-2, with a possible D match to TRBD1 (6 bases). Germline V gives CDR1 MNHNS, CDR2 SASEGT. The V end lost 3 bases, the J end lost 4 bases, and 18 bases lay between the germline ends. The CDR3 spans 17 residues. The CDR3 region has the DNA TGTGCCAGCAGTGAGGGGGCGGCGCTGCGACTCACCGGGGAGCTGTTTTTT. This sequence encodes CASSEGAALRLTGELFF.

The chain has TRBV12-3 or TRBV12-4 and TRBJ1-1; D is possibly TRBD1 (6 bases). Trimming removed 7 bases at V and 5 bases at J, with 14 bases between. The CDR3 has 13 residues. The CDR3 is CASNQGIKTEAFF. CDR3 sequence (DNA): TGTGCCAGCAACCAGGGGATCAAAACTGAAGCTTTCTTT.

This chain uses TRBV25-1 with TRBJ2-1, with D maybe TRBD2 (6 bases). There are 20 residues in the CDR3. CDR1 and CDR2 (germline): MGHDK, SYGVNS. V dropped 5 bases and J dropped 8 bases, with 34 bases sitting between them. The chain's CDR3 is CASSLSPGRTPGLILDEQFF. The DNA of the CDR3 is TGTGCCAGCAGTCTCTCACCGGGACGAACCCCCGGACTAATTTTGGATGAGCAGTTCTTC.

This clonotype was seen a few times. The chain has TRBV7-9 and TRBJ1-1; unclear D gene. Germline CDR1 SEHNR, CDR2 FQNEAQ (reference sequence). This CDR3 contains 17 residues. With 4 bases removed from V and 6 bases from J, the gap between germline ends came to 24 bases. The CDR3 bases are TGTGCCAGCAGCTCCCCGACCGGGCCCCAAATCAAGCCTGAAGCTTTCTTT. Amino acids: CASSSPTGPQIKPEAFF. Drawing the rest from reference TRBV7-9 and TRBJ1-1, the complete variable domain is DTGVSQNPRHKITKRGQNVTFRCDPISEHNRLYWYRQTLGQGPEFLTYFQNEAQLEKSRLLSDRFSAERPKGSFSTLEIQRTEQGDSAMYLCASSSPTGPQIKPEAFFGQGTRLTVV.

This clonotype came up many times. The chain has TRBV20-1 and TRBJ1-1, with 7 bases lining up with TRBD1. This CDR3 is 15 amino acids long. Germline CDR1 and CDR2: DFQATT and SNEGSKA (reference sequence). J lost 1 base, V lost 6 bases, and 11 bases had no gene match. Here the CDR3 DNA reads TGCAGTGCAACTGACAGGGCAGGTTGGAACACTGAAGCTTTCTTT. This translates into CSATDRAGWNTEAFF.

This clonotype was counted between two and nine times. The gene calls are TRBV12-3 or TRBV12-4 and TRBJ2-3; 7 bases agree with TRBD1. The CDR3 has 14 amino acids. The V and J ends lost 7 bases and 4 bases, in that order; junction bases with no gene match: 8. CDR3 DNA sequence: TGTGCCAGCATTCTAAGTGGGACAGCAGATACGCAGTATTTT. It encodes CASILSGTADTQYF.

This clonotype was recorded many times. The chain recombines TRBV28 with TRBJ2-5; D is undetermined. CDR1 and CDR2 (germline): MDHEN, SYDVKM. The CDR3 totals 13 residues. V lost 3 bases to trimming and J lost 4 bases, with 9 bases between them. CDR3 in amino acids: CASSFERGETQYF. The CDR3 DNA reads TGTGCCAGCAGTTTCGAGCGAGGAGAGACCCAGTACTTC.

This clonotype was observed a handful of times. A clone one base away is much larger, so this may be a read error. This sequence joins TRBV12-3 or TRBV12-4 and TRBJ2-1, with 10 positions matching TRBD1. CDR3 length: 18 residues. V gave up 3 bases and J gave up 5 bases; unmatched junction bases: 13. CDR3: CASSLYLGGGQGNNEQFF. The CDR3, as DNA: TGTGCCAGCAGTTTGTACTTAGGGGGGGGACAGGGGAACAATGAGCAGTTCTTC.

This clonotype was seen repeatedly, ten times or more. The chain employs TRBV28 and TRBJ1-5, with D uncertain. V was shortened by 4 bases and J by 9 bases, with 16 bases between the two germline ends. CDR1 and CDR2 from the germline V gene are MDHEN and SYDVKM. CDR3 length equals 14 residues. The CDR3 DNA sequence: TGTGCCAGCAGTTATATGGGCGGCCACCGGCCCCAGCATTTT. Amino acids: CASSYMGGHRPQHF.